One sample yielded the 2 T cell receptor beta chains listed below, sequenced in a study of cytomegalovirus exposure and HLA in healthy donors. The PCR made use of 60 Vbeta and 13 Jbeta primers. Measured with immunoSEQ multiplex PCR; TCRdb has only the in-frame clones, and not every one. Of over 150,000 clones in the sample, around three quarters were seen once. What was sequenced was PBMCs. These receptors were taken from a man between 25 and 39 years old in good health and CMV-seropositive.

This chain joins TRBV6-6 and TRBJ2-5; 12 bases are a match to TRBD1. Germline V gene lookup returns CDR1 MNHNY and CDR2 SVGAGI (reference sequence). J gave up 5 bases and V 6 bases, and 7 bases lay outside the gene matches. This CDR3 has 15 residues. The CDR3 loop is CASSQGTGGFETQYF. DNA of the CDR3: TGTGCCAGCAGCCAAGGGACAGGGGGCTTTGAGACCCAGTACTTC.

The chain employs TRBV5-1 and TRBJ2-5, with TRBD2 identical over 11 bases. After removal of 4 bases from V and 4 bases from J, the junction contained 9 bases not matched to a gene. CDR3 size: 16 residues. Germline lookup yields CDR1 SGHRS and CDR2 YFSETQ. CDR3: CASSPALAGASETQYF. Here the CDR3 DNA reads TGCGCCAGCAGCCCCGCACTAGCGGGGGCATCAGAGACCCAGTACTTC.